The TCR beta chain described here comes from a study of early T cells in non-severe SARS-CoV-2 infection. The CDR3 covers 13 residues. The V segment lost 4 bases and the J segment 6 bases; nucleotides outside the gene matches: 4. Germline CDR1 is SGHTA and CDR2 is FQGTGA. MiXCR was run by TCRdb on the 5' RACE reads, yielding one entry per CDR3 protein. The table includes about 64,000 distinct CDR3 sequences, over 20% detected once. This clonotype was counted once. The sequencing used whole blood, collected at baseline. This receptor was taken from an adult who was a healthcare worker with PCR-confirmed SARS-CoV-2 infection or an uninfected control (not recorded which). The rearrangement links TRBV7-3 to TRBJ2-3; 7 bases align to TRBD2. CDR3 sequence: CASSSGLEDTQYF. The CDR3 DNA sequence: TGTGCCAGCAGCTCCGGACTAGAGGATACGCAGTATTTT.